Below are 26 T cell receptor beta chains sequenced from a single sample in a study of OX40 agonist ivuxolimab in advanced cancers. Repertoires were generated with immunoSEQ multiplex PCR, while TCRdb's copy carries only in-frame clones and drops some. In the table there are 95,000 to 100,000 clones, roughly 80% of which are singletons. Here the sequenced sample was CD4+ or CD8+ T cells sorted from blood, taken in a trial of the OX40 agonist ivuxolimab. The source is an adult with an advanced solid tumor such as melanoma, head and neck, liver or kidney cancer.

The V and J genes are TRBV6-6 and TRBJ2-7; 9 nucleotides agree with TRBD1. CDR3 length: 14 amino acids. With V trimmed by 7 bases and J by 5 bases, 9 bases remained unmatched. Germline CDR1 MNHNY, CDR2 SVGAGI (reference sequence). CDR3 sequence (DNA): TGTGCCAGCACCCCCGGGACAGGGATCAACGAGCAGTACTTC. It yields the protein CASTPGTGINEQYF.

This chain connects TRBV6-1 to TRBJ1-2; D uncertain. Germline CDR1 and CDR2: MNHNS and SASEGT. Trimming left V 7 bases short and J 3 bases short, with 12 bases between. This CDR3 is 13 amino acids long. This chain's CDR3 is CASKQGPDYGYTF. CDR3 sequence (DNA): TGTGCCAGCAAACAAGGACCCGACTATGGCTACACCTTC.

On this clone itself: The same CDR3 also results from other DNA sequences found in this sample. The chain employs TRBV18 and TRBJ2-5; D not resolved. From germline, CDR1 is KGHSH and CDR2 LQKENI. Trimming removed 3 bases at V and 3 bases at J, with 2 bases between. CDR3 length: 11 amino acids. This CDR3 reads CASSPKETQYF. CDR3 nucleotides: TGTGCCAGCTCACCTAAAGAGACCCAGTACTTC.

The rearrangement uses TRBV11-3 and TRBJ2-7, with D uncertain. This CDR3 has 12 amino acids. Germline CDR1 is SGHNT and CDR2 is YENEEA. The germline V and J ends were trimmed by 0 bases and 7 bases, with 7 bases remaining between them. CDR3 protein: CASSLDPREQYF. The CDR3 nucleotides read TGTGCCAGCAGCTTAGATCCCAGAGAGCAGTACTTC. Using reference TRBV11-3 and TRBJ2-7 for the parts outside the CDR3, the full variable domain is EAGVVQSPRYKIIEKKQPVAFWCNPISGHNTLYWYLQNLGQGPELLIRYENEEAVDDSQLPKDRFSAERLKGVDSTLKIQPAELGDSAVYLCASSLDPREQYFGPGTRLTVT.

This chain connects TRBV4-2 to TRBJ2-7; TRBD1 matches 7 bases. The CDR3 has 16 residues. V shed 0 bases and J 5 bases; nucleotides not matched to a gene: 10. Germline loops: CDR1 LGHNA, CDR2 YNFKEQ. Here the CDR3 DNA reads TGTGCCAGCAGCCAAGACGTGACAGGGCCGAAGAACGAGCAGTACTTC. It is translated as CASSQDVTGPKNEQYF.

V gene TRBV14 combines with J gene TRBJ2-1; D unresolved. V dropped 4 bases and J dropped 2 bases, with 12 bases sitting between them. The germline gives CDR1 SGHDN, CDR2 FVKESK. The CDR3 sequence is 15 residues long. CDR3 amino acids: CASSRGTPTYNEQFF. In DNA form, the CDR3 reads TGTGCCAGCAGCCGCGGCACCCCTACCTACAATGAGCAGTTCTTC.

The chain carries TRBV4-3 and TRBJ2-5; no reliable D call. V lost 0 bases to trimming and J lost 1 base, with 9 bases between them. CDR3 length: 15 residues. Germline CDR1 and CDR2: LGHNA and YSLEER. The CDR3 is CASSQEIQVQETQYF. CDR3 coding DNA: TGCGCCAGCAGCCAAGAAATTCAGGTCCAAGAGACCCAGTACTTC.

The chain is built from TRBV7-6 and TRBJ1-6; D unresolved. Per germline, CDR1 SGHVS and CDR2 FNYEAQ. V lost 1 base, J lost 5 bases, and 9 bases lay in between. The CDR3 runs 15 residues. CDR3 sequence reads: CASSLEGQHNSPLHF. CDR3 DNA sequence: TGTGCCAGCAGCTTAGAGGGTCAGCATAATTCACCCCTCCACTTT. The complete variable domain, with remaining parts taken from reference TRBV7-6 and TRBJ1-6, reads GAGVSQSPRYKVTKRGQDVALRCDPISGHVSLYWYRQALGQGPEFLTYFNYEAQQDKSGLPNDRFSAERPEGSISTLTIQRTEQRDSAMYRCASSLEGQHNSPLHFGNGTRLTVT.

The CDR3 DNA follows: TGTGCCATCAGGCCCAGGGGAAATGACTACGAGCAGTACTTC. It encodes CAIRPRGNDYEQYF. The chain combines TRBV10-3 with TRBJ2-7, with D perhaps matching TRBD1 (6 bases). In germline, CDR1 is ENHRY, CDR2 SYGVKD. This CDR3 has 14 amino acids. V shed 6 bases and J shed 3 bases, with 15 bases lying between them.

CDR3 DNA sequence: TGTGCCAGCAGCGTAGGATCACAAGGGACGGGTATGAACACTGAAGCTTTCTTT. This encodes CASSVGSQGTGMNTEAFF. The V gene is TRBV9, the J gene TRBJ1-1, with TRBD1 as a possible D gene (5 bases). Germline V CDR1 and CDR2: SGDLS, YYNGEE. The CDR3 extends over 18 amino acids. The ends were cut back, 0 bases at V and 0 bases at J, with 18 bases in the middle.

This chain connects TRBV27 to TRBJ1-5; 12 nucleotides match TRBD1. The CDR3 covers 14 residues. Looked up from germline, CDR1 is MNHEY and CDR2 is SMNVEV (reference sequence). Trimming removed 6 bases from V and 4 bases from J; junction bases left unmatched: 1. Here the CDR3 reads CASRGQGANQPQHF. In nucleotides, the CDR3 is TGTGCCAGCAGGGGACAGGGGGCGAATCAGCCCCAGCATTTT.

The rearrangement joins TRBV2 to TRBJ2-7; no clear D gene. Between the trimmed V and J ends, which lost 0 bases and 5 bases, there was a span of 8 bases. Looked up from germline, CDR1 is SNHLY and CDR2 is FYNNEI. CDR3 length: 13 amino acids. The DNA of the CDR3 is TGTGCCAGCAGTGAAGCTGGAAGGAACGAGCAGTACTTC. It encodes CASSEAGRNEQYF. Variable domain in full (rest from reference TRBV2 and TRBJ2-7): EPEVTQTPSHQVTQMGQEVILRCVPISNHLYFYWYRQILGQKVEFLVSFYNNEISEKSEIFDDQFSVERPDGSNFTLKIRSTKLEDSAMYFCASSEAGRNEQYFGPGTRLTVT.

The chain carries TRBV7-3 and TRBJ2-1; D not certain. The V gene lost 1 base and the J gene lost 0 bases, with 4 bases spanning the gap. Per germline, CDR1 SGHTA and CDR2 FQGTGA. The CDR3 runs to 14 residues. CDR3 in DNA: TGTGCCAGCAGCTTAATGGGCTCCTACAATGAGCAGTTCTTC. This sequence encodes CASSLMGSYNEQFF.

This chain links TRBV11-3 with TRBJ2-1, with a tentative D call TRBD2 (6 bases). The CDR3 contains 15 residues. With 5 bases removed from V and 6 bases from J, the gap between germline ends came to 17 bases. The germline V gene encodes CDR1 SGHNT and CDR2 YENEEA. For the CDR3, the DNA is TGTGCCAGCAGCCTGAGCGGGCCAACGGGCAATGAGCAGTTCTTC. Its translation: CASSLSGPTGNEQFF.

The CDR3 here is CASRVQGYNEQFF. The CDR3 bases are TGTGCCAGCAGGGTACAGGGCTACAATGAGCAGTTCTTC. The V call is TRBV7-2, the J call TRBJ2-1; possible D gene TRBD1, 6 bases. Germline values: CDR1 SGHTA, CDR2 FQGNSA. The CDR3 has 13 residues. Trimming shortened V by 6 bases and J by 3 bases, and 9 bases separated the two germline ends.

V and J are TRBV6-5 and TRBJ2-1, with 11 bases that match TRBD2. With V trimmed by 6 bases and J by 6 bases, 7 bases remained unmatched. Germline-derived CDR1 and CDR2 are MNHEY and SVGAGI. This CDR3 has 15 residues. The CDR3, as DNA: TGTGCCAGCAGACGAGGGACTAGCGGACGCAATGAGCAGTTCTTC. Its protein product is CASRRGTSGRNEQFF.

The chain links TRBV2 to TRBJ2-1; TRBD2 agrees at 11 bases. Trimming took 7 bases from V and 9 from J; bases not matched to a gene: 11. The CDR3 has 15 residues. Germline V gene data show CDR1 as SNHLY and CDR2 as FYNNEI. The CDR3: CASNLAGGRRGEQFF. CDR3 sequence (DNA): TGTGCCAGCAATTTAGCGGGAGGGCGTCGAGGTGAGCAGTTCTTC.

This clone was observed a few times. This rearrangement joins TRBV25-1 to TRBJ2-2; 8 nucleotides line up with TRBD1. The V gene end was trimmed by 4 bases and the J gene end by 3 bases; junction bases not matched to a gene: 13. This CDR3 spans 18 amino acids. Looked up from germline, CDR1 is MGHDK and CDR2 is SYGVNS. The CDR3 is CASSGSALRGLYTGELFF. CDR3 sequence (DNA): TGTGCCAGCAGTGGCAGCGCCCTCAGGGGGCTGTACACCGGGGAGCTGTTTTTT.

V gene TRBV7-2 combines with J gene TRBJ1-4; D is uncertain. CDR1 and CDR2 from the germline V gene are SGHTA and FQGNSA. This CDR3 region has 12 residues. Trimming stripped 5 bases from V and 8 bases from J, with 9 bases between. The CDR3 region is CASSPGREKLFF. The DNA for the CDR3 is TGTGCCAGCAGCCCCGGGCGGGAAAAACTGTTTTTT.

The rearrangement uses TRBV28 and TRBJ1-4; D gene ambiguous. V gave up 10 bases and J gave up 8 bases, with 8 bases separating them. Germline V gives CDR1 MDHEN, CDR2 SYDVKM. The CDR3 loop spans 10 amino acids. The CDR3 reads CATYLEKLFF. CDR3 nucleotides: TGTGCCACCTACCTAGAAAAACTGTTTTTT.

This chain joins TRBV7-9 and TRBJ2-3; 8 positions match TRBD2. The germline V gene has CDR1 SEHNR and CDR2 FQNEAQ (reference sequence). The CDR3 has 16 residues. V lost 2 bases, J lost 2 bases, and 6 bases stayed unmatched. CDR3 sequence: CASSLLGGGITDTQYF. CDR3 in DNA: TGTGCCAGCAGCTTATTGGGCGGGGGGATCACAGATACGCAGTATTTT.

CDR3 in amino acids: CASSPSGDLNSPLHF. Written as DNA, the CDR3 is TGCGCCAGCTCCCCCTCAGGGGACTTAAATTCACCCCTCCACTTT. The chain has TRBV4-3 and TRBJ1-6; maybe TRBD1 (6 bases). Germline V lookup: CDR1 LGHNA, CDR2 YSLEER. Deletions cut 8 bases from V and 7 bases from J, with 18 bases between. CDR3 size: 15 residues.

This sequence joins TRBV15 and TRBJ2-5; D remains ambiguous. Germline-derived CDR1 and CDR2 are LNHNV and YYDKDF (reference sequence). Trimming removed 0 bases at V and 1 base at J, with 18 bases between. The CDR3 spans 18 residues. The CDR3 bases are TGTGCCACCAGCAGAGAGGAAAGAGACCCGGCGGCCCAAGAGACCCAGTACTTC. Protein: CATSREERDPAAQETQYF.

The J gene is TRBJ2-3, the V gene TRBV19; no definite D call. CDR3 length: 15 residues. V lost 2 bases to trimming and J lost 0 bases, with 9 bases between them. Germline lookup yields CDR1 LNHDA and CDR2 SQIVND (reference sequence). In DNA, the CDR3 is TGTGCCAGTAGTATATTCACAGCTAGCACAGATACGCAGTATTTT. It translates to CASSIFTASTDTQYF.

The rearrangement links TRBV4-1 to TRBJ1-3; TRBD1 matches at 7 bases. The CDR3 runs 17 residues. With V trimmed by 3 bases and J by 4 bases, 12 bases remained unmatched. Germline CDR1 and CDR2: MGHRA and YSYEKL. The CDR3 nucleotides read TGCGCCAGCAGCCAGCTTCGTTTAGAGGGGGCGGGAAACACCATATATTTT. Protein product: CASSQLRLEGAGNTIYF.

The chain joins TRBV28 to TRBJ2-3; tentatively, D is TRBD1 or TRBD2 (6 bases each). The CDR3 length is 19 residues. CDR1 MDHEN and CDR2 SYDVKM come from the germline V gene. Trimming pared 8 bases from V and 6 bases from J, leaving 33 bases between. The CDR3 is CASEAWGVVRGDMEDTQYF. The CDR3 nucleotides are TGTGCCAGCGAAGCGTGGGGCGTGGTTAGGGGGGATATGGAGGATACGCAGTATTTT.